A single sample is the source of the 18 T cell receptor beta chains below, sequenced in a study of control samples from healthy donors and cancer patients. Data came from immunoSEQ multiplex PCR; TCRdb stores just in-frame clones and leaves some out. Seen here are some 140,000 clones, roughly 89% observed once, and the top ten hold approximately 10%. The specimen sequenced was blood. Every receptor here comes from a man between 25 and 39 years old in good health.

V usage is TRBV20-1 and J usage is TRBJ1-2; no firm D call. The germline CDR1 and CDR2 sequences are DFQATT and SNEGSKA (reference sequence). The CDR3 sequence is 11 residues long. Trimming shortened V by 3 bases and J by 4 bases, and 6 bases separated the two germline ends. The CDR3 DNA is TGCAGTGCTAGCACGGGCTATGGCTACACCTTC. Translation gives CSASTGYGYTF.

The chain couples TRBV19 to TRBJ2-7, with 10 positions matching TRBD1. J lost 6 bases, V lost 5 bases, and 7 bases had no gene match. This CDR3 has 14 residues. The V gene's germline CDR1 is LNHDA and CDR2 SQIVND (reference sequence). The CDR3 DNA is TGTGCCAGTAGTTCCCGGACAGGGGGAGGCGAGCAGTACTTC. This sequence encodes CASSSRTGGGEQYF. Full variable domain (outside the CDR3, taken from reference TRBV19 and TRBJ2-7): DGGITQSPKYLFRKEGQNVTLSCEQNLNHDAMYWYRQDPGQGLRLIYYSQIVNDFQKGDIAEGYSVSREKKESFPLTVTSAQKNPTAFYLCASSSRTGGGEQYFGPGTRLTVT.

This clone has a single count. The chain uses TRBV2 and TRBJ2-1; D gene ambiguous. This CDR3 comprises 17 residues. V lost 2 bases, J lost 0 bases, and 14 bases lay in between. The germline CDR1 and CDR2 sequences are SNHLY and FYNNEI. The chain's CDR3 is CASSETVLSSSYNEQFF. The CDR3 DNA reads TGTGCCAGCAGTGAAACGGTGCTATCAAGCTCCTACAATGAGCAGTTCTTC.

The chain has TRBV5-1 and TRBJ2-3; maybe TRBD1 (5 bases). Germline V CDR1 and CDR2: SGHRS, YFSETQ. V was clipped by 0 bases and J by 0 bases, with 8 bases between them. The CDR3 is 15 residues long. The CDR3 sequence is CASSLEGASTDTQYF. The CDR3 nucleotides are TGCGCCAGCAGCTTGGAAGGGGCGAGCACAGATACGCAGTATTTT.

The chain links TRBV9 to TRBJ2-7; D not resolved. The CDR3 spans 14 residues. Germline CDR1 and CDR2: SGDLS and YYNGEE. V lost 0 bases to trimming and J lost 4 bases, with 11 bases between them. The CDR3 coding sequence is TGTGCCAGCAGCGTAGCTATGGGAAGGTACGAGCAGTACTTC. Its translation: CASSVAMGRYEQYF.

V is TRBV2 and J is TRBJ2-2; a weak D match, TRBD1 (5 bases). The length of the CDR3 is 15 residues. V lost 3 bases to trimming and J lost 1 base, with 9 bases between them. Germline assignment: CDR1 SNHLY and CDR2 FYNNEI. The DNA for the CDR3 is TGTGCCAGCAGTGATAGGCAGGGGAACACCGGGGAGCTGTTTTTT. Its protein is CASSDRQGNTGELFF.

This clone was recorded many times. The chain couples TRBV7-9 to TRBJ2-4, with D possibly being TRBD2 (5 bases). V was cut by 1 base and J by 9 bases, with 16 bases left in between. The CDR3 extends over 15 amino acids. Germline loops: CDR1 SEHNR, CDR2 FQNEAQ (reference sequence). CDR3 DNA: TGTGCCAGCAGCTTAGAGAGTCCCTTCGAGGGCATTCAGTACTTC. Its translation is CASSLESPFEGIQYF.

The V call is TRBV6-5, the J call TRBJ2-6; D is unclear. Germline CDR1 and CDR2: MNHEY and SVGAGI. Deletions cut 0 bases from V and 2 bases from J, with 8 bases between. The length of the CDR3 is 16 residues. The CDR3 here is CASSYSPLAGANVLTF. The CDR3 nucleotides read TGTGCCAGCAGTTACTCCCCCCTGGCTGGGGCCAACGTCCTGACTTTC.

The chain joins TRBV11-3 to TRBJ1-5; perhaps TRBD1 as D (6 bases). Germline V CDR1 and CDR2: SGHNT, YENEEA. V was trimmed by 3 bases and J by 0 bases, leaving 9 bases between them. The CDR3 loop spans 15 amino acids. Here the CDR3 reads CASSFGQYSNQPQHF. The CDR3 nucleotides are TGTGCCAGCAGCTTCGGACAGTATAGCAATCAGCCCCAGCATTTT.

The count of this clone is one. J is TRBJ1-2 and V is TRBV28; D remains unclear. Germline CDR1 is MDHEN and CDR2 is SYDVKM. The germline V and J ends were trimmed by 6 bases and 5 bases, with 13 bases remaining between them. This CDR3 has 13 amino acids. This chain's CDR3 is CASRTNQFYGYTF. In DNA form, the CDR3 reads TGTGCCAGCAGGACCAACCAATTTTATGGCTACACCTTC.

This clone was detected once. This chain connects TRBV27 to TRBJ2-1, with D tentatively TRBD2 (6 bases). The CDR3 length is 16 residues. Germline V gene lookup returns CDR1 MNHEY and CDR2 SMNVEV (reference sequence). With 6 bases removed from V and 8 bases from J, the gap between germline ends came to 23 bases. The CDR3 loop is CASSWGIGSQPDEQFF. DNA for the CDR3: TGTGCCAGCAGCTGGGGTATCGGGAGTCAACCCGATGAGCAGTTCTTC.

This clone was seen only once. This chain joins TRBV6-5 and TRBJ1-2, with 9 bases that match TRBD1. The V segment lost 2 bases and the J segment 10 bases; nucleotides outside the gene matches: 11. In germline, CDR1 is MNHEY, CDR2 SVGAGI. The CDR3 spans 15 residues. DNA for the CDR3: TGTGCCAGCAGTTACGATGGGACAGGGATAAATTCCTACACCTTC. Translated, it gives CASSYDGTGINSYTF.

The chain combines TRBV15 with TRBJ1-5; a weak D match, TRBD1 (5 bases). Trimming removed 0 bases from V and 10 bases from J, with 16 bases in between. Germline lookup yields CDR1 LNHNV and CDR2 YYDKDF (reference sequence). The CDR3 is 15 amino acids. CDR3 loop: CATSRDPGGRSPQHF. The CDR3 DNA is TGTGCCACCAGCAGAGATCCGGGGGGACGTTCACCCCAGCATTTT.

The chain carries TRBV5-1 and TRBJ1-1, with TRBD1 as a possible D gene (6 bases). Germline V lookup: CDR1 SGHRS, CDR2 YFSETQ. This CDR3 region has 15 residues. The V and J ends lost 0 bases and 4 bases respectively, with 13 bases between them. The CDR3 spells CASSLGPRGITEAFF. CDR3 nucleotides: TGCGCCAGCAGCTTGGGTCCCAGGGGAATCACTGAAGCTTTCTTT.

The rearrangement joins TRBV18 to TRBJ2-7, with 7 bases that match TRBD1. Germline assignment: CDR1 KGHSH and CDR2 LQKENI. The CDR3 sequence is 15 residues long. V was clipped by 2 bases and J by 0 bases; unmatched bases: 4. The CDR3 DNA sequence: TGTGCCAGCTCACCAAGCAGGGGGTCCTCCTACGAGCAGTACTTC. Translating it yields CASSPSRGSSYEQYF.

The chain is built from TRBV30 and TRBJ2-7, with D possibly being TRBD1 or TRBD2 (5 bases each). CDR1 GTSNPN and CDR2 SVGIG come from the germline V gene (reference sequence). CDR3 length equals 13 residues. V shed 6 bases and J shed 4 bases, with 16 bases lying between them. CDR3 loop: CACTGTGPYEQYF. DNA for the CDR3: TGTGCCTGCACCGGGACCGGACCATACGAGCAGTACTTC.

The rearrangement joins TRBV12-3 or TRBV12-4 to TRBJ2-7; D uncertain. The CDR3 totals 13 residues. The V and J ends lost 1 base and 8 bases respectively, with 12 bases between them. CDR3 sequence (DNA): TGTGCCAGCAGTTTAGATGGTACCTTCAAGCAGTACTTC. Translated: CASSLDGTFKQYF.

The rearrangement joins TRBV18 to TRBJ2-7; D remains ambiguous. The V end was cut by 3 bases, the J end by 3 bases, with 15 bases between. Germline loops: CDR1 KGHSH, CDR2 LQKENI. This CDR3 is 15 amino acids long. The CDR3 DNA reads TGTGCCAGCTCACCCACAATGCGGTCCGGCTACGAGCAGTACTTC. This sequence encodes CASSPTMRSGYEQYF.